This T cell receptor (beta chain) was sequenced during a study of blood T cell repertoires in COVID-19. Study background: The analysed material was cDNA or gDNA that came from T cells, B-cell-depleted T cells, or PBMCs.

CDR1 is SGHTA and CDR2 is FQGNSA in the germline V gene. The CDR3 consists of 13 residues. Trimming removed 5 bases at V and 3 bases at J, with 8 bases between. Authors' processing steps: Amplified reference gene primers provided the basis for estimating nucleated cell counts. The repertoire was sequenced with immunoSEQ multiplex PCR; TCRdb's copy has only in-frame clones and lacks some. V and J calls and clone size come straight from that table; D and trimming were deduced from the DNA. The sample yields some 290,000 clones, roughly 90% seen once. Sequencing used peripheral blood. This TCR came from a woman aged 25 to 39 with COVID-19, enrolled during active disease. This chain links TRBV7-2 with TRBJ1-3; D call uncertain. The CDR3: CASSPQHGNTIYF. As DNA, the CDR3 is TGTGCCAGCAGCCCCCAACATGGAAACACCATATATTTT.